This TCR beta chain originates from a study of CD8 T cells in ankylosing spondylitis. There are 15 residues in the CDR3. Deletions cut 6 bases from V and 3 bases from J, with 14 bases between. As for this clonotype: Its matching antigen is unknown.

A single record per CDR3 protein comes from TCRdb applying MiXCR to the 5' RACE reads. The sample records around 300,000 distinct CDR3 sequences, 20% being singletons. Study-wide points: There was a TCR beta motif, made of several highly homologous variants, that appeared characteristic of ankylosing spondylitis blood. Clones linked to disease were reported to show significant enrichment in matched ankylosing spondylitis synovial fluid. Past research had described some motif variants in reactive arthritis synovial fluid and blood.

The sequenced sample was blood, either unsorted or a sorted T cell fraction (not recorded which). The receptor's source is a female donor with ankylosing spondylitis or in good health (not recorded which). The V call is TRBV12-3 or TRBV12-4, the J call TRBJ1-4; D gene uncertain. DNA of the CDR3: TGTGCCAGCAGGCTCCGGGGTCTAGCTAATGAAAAACTGTTTTTT. It translates to CASRLRGLANEKLFF.